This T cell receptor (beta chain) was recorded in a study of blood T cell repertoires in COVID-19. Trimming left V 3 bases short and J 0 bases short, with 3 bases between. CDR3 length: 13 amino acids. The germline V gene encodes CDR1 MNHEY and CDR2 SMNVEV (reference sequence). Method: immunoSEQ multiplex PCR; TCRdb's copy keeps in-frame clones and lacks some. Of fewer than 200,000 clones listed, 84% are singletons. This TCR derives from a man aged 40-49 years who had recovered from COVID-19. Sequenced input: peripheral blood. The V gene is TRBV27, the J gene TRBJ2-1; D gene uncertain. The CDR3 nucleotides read TGTGCCAGCAGTTTGAGCTCCTACAATGAGCAGTTCTTC. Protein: CASSLSSYNEQFF.